Each of the 4 T cell receptor beta chains below was sequenced from the same sample in a study of T cell repertoires in cytomegalovirus infection. MiXCR was run by TCRdb on the reads, yielding one entry per CDR3 protein. The sample consists of some 300,000 distinct CDR3 sequences, about a sixth of them appearing once. Sample: PBMCs. The receptors derive from a human donor in good health (CMV status not recorded). Some clones in this sample may be carry-over from other donors' samples.

This clonotype was observed a handful of times. This chain links TRBV20-1 with TRBJ2-7; 9 nucleotides match TRBD1. CDR3 length: 14 residues. The V gene end was trimmed by 1 base and the J gene end by 3 bases; junction bases not matched to a gene: 4. CDR1 and CDR2 (germline): DFQATT, SNEGSKA (reference sequence). The CDR3 DNA reads TGCAGTGCTAGAGTAGGGACAGGGTACTACGAGCAGTACTTC. Its translation: CSARVGTGYYEQYF.

The CDR3 sequence: CASSRSSTDTQYF. CDR3 nucleotides: TGTGCCAGCAGTAGATCTAGCACAGATACGCAGTATTTT. The chain has TRBV2 and TRBJ2-3; D uncertain. The CDR3 is 13 amino acids. Trimming removed 5 bases at V and 0 bases at J, with 6 bases between. Germline V lookup: CDR1 SNHLY, CDR2 FYNNEI.

This clonotype was detected many times. DNA of the CDR3: TGTGCCAGCAGCCCCGCCGACCGCGATAGAAGTCAGCCCCAGCATTTT. Its protein is CASSPADRDRSQPQHF. This chain links TRBV7-6 with TRBJ1-5; no reliable D call. The CDR3 consists of 16 residues. Germline-derived CDR1 and CDR2 are SGHVS and FNYEAQ. The V end was cut by 5 bases, the J end by 6 bases, with 20 bases between.

The chain carries TRBV10-3 and TRBJ2-5; possible D gene TRBD2, 6 bases. This CDR3 is built from 15 residues. Germline values: CDR1 ENHRY, CDR2 SYGVKD. V was clipped by 0 bases and J by 5 bases, with 13 bases between them. The CDR3 region is CAISESGVAGETQYF. In DNA, the CDR3 is TGTGCCATCAGTGAGTCGGGGGTCGCGGGGGAGACCCAGTACTTC.